The 10 T cell receptor beta chains given below trace back to one sample, sequenced in a study of OX40 agonist ivuxolimab in advanced cancers. TCRdb's copy holds only in-frame clones and misses some; the assay was immunoSEQ multiplex PCR. Among about 71,000 clones listed, roughly 81% were seen once. Sample: CD4+ or CD8+ T cells sorted from blood, taken in a trial of the OX40 agonist ivuxolimab. These receptors originate from an adult with an advanced solid tumor such as melanoma, head and neck, liver or kidney cancer.

This chain connects TRBV4-2 to TRBJ1-2, with no clear D. Trimming pared 5 bases from V and 8 bases from J, leaving 18 bases between. Looked up from germline, CDR1 is LGHNA and CDR2 is YNFKEQ. The CDR3 spans 14 residues. CDR3 protein: CASSLAEYPRGYTF. The CDR3, as DNA: TGTGCCAGCAGCTTGGCAGAGTACCCCCGCGGCTACACCTTC.

Here the CDR3 reads CSDRDRGFNEQFF. The CDR3 bases are TGCAGCGACCGGGACAGGGGCTTCAATGAGCAGTTCTTC. The rearrangement joins TRBV29-1 to TRBJ2-1; 10 positions match TRBD1. CDR1 is SQVTM and CDR2 is ANQGSEA in the germline V gene. The V gene end was trimmed by 7 bases and the J gene end by 6 bases; junction bases not matched to a gene: 6. The CDR3 covers 13 residues.

The V call is TRBV14, the J call TRBJ2-7; D remains ambiguous. Germline V gene data show CDR1 as SGHDN and CDR2 as FVKESK. The CDR3 totals 14 residues. The V and J ends lost 4 bases and 3 bases respectively, with 13 bases between them. In DNA form, the CDR3 reads TGTGCCAGCAGCCTTGGCAGTGCTTACTACGAGCAGTACTTC. It translates to CASSLGSAYYEQYF.

The chain is built from TRBV6-5 and TRBJ2-7; D is possibly TRBD2 (5 bases). V was cut by 8 bases and J by 2 bases, with 16 bases left in between. Germline V lookup: CDR1 MNHEY, CDR2 SVGAGI. The CDR3 covers 14 residues. The CDR3 loop is CASGKRGSTYEQYF. Written as DNA, the CDR3 is TGTGCCAGCGGGAAACGGGGATCTACCTACGAGCAGTACTTC.

This chain's CDR3 is CASRLNQPQHF. CDR3 bases: TGTGCCAGCAGGTTGAATCAGCCCCAGCATTTT. V gene TRBV5-5 combines with J gene TRBJ1-5; D remains unclear. V was clipped by 5 bases and J by 4 bases, with 4 bases between them. CDR3 length: 11 amino acids. Germline CDR1 and CDR2: SGHKS and YYEKEE (reference sequence). Variable domain in full (rest from reference TRBV5-5 and TRBJ1-5): DAGVTQSPTHLIKTRGQQVTLRCSPISGHKSVSWYQQVLGQGPQFIFQYYEKEERGRGNFPDRFSARQFPNYSSELNVNALLLGDSALYLCASRLNQPQHFGDGTRLSIL.

The chain carries TRBV5-8 and TRBJ2-5; D remains unclear. Trimming shortened V by 1 base and J by 0 bases, and 7 bases separated the two germline ends. The CDR3 is 14 amino acids. Per germline, CDR1 SGHTS and CDR2 YDEGEE. CDR3 sequence reads: CASSLYFNQETQYF. The DNA for the CDR3 is TGTGCCAGCAGCTTGTATTTCAACCAAGAGACCCAGTACTTC.

The genes are TRBV7-3 and TRBJ1-2; D gene uncertain. The ends were cut back, 2 bases at V and 4 bases at J, with 11 bases in the middle. Germline V gives CDR1 SGHTA, CDR2 FQGTGA. The CDR3 spans 14 residues. CDR3 DNA sequence: TGTGCCAGCAGCTTACGCGTAGGGTTCTATGGCTACACCTTC. It translates to CASSLRVGFYGYTF.

The chain uses TRBV7-2 and TRBJ1-5, with TRBD1 as a possible D gene (5 bases). The germline V and J ends were trimmed by 1 base and 6 bases, with 13 bases remaining between them. The CDR3 length is 15 residues. Germline V gives CDR1 SGHTA, CDR2 FQGNSA. DNA of the CDR3: TGTGCCAGCAGCTTAGTAGAGGGGAGTATTCAGCCCCAGCATTTT. Its protein product is CASSLVEGSIQPQHF.

The chain recombines TRBV7-9 with TRBJ2-7, with 8 positions matching TRBD2. With V trimmed by 5 bases and J by 0 bases, 6 bases remained unmatched. This CDR3 region has 15 residues. CDR1 is SEHNR and CDR2 is FQNEAQ in the germline V gene (reference sequence). The CDR3 DNA follows: TGTGCCAGCAGCCCCCGGGAGGGGGGCTCCTACGAGCAGTACTTC. It encodes CASSPREGGSYEQYF.

V usage is TRBV7-3 and J usage is TRBJ1-2; a weak D match, TRBD1 (6 bases). Trimming stripped 5 bases from V and 3 bases from J, with 19 bases between. The CDR3 sequence is 16 residues long. Germline V gene sequence: CDR1 SGHTA, CDR2 FQGTGA. Here the CDR3 reads CASSQGSGGRDYGYTF. CDR3 coding DNA: TGTGCCAGCAGCCAAGGGAGCGGGGGCCGGGACTATGGCTACACCTTC.